The present entry profiles one T cell receptor beta chain with its context. Its antigen is as yet unknown. The V segment lost 4 bases and the J segment 6 bases; nucleotides outside the gene matches: 13. The CDR3 has 15 residues. Germline V gene lookup returns CDR1 SGHRS and CDR2 YFSETQ. The method was immunoSEQ multiplex PCR; TCRdb's version includes in-frame clones alone and lacks a portion of them. Seen here are 25,000 to 30,000 clones, around 88% observed once, and the top ten hold 6% to 8%. The data originate from a study of PD-1 blockade in classical Hodgkin lymphoma. General study findings and limits: Before treatment, TCR diversity in newly diagnosed patients was reportedly lower than in healthy donors. Partial responders and progressors had significantly lower baseline TCR diversity.

Every one of the patients relapsed after autologous stem cell transplantation (brentuximab vedotin exposure was variable). It was by magnetic negative selection that CD8+ T cells were isolated from thawed PBMCs. The sequence was collected from a human donor with classical Hodgkin lymphoma. V is TRBV5-1 and J is TRBJ2-7; 7 bases are shared with TRBD1. The sequenced sample was CD8+ T cells from blood, obtained at baseline. The CDR3 coding sequence is TGCGCCAGCAGCATCACGACAGGGCGACGTCGCGAGCAGTACTTC. It is translated as CASSITTGRRREQYF.